The entry that follows covers one T cell receptor (beta chain) sequence. Its antigen is not identified. The entry originates in a study of T cell responses to AZD1222 COVID-19 vaccine. This table comes from immunoSEQ multiplex PCR, and its TCRdb copy is limited to in-frame clones, with some not included. The data show under 70,000 clones, about 85% seen once. The CDR3 consists of 14 residues. The germline V and J ends were trimmed by 7 bases and 3 bases, with 15 bases remaining between them. Germline V lookup: CDR1 MNHEY, CDR2 SVGAGI. Study-wide findings and caveats: The number of AZD1222 recipients seropositive at baseline was only six. Vaccine-associated CD4 TCRs ranged over spike, dominating at 160-218 and 743-854.

The sample here was peripheral blood, taken on day 0 of AZD1222 vaccination. The chain combines TRBV6-5 with TRBJ1-2; D gene unclear. The source is an adult in good health. The CDR3, as DNA: TGTGCCAGCAAATTGGAACGGGGTTACTATGGCTACACCTTC. As protein: CASKLERGYYGYTF.